The rows below give T cell receptor beta chains drawn from one sample of a study of T cell changes during pregnancy in multiple sclerosis. The data were produced by immunoSEQ multiplex PCR, yet TCRdb's version contains in-frame clones alone and is incomplete. The profile covers 130,000 or so clones, with 90% to 96% appearing a single time and over 0.35% taken by the ten largest. Sequenced here: peripheral blood, sampled after pregnancy. The receptors derive from a female donor with multiple sclerosis, enrolled in a pregnancy study. The CDR3 runs from the conserved cysteine through the conserved F or W. D genes are given only for firm matches. Clone size appears in some rows only: once, few, many, or a class for an expanded clone.

D gene: -; clone size: -; J gene: TRBJ1-3; V gene: TRBV27; CDR3 DNA: TGTGCCAGCAGTTTACGCGGACTCTCTGGAAACACCATATATTTT; CDR3 protein: CASSLRGLSGNTIYF
D gene: -; clone size: -; J gene: TRBJ2-6; V gene: TRBV12-2; CDR3 DNA: TGTGCAAGTCGCCACCCACCCGGTTCTGGGGCCAACGTCCTGACTTTC; CDR3 protein: CASRHPPGSGANVLTF
D gene: TRBD2; clone size: -; J gene: TRBJ2-1; V gene: TRBV28; CDR3 DNA: TGTGCCAGCACTAGAGGATCGGGAGGTGTGAATGAGCAGTTCTTC; CDR3 protein: CASTRGSGGVNEQFF
D gene: -; clone size: -; J gene: TRBJ2-3; V gene: TRBV5-4; CDR3 DNA: TGTGCCAGCAGCGCCTACACAGATACGCAGTATTTT; CDR3 protein: CASSAYTDTQYF
D gene: -; clone size: -; J gene: TRBJ1-4; V gene: TRBV6-1; CDR3 DNA: TGTGCCAGCAGTGAAGACGGACTTAATGAAAAACTGTTTTTT; CDR3 protein: CASSEDGLNEKLFF
D gene: TRBD2; clone size: -; J gene: TRBJ2-7; V gene: TRBV27; CDR3 DNA: TGTGCCAGCAGCACCCGAGGGCTAGCGGGAGGGCGGTACGAGCAGTACTTC; CDR3 protein: CASSTRGLAGGRYEQYF
D gene: TRBD2; clone size: -; J gene: TRBJ2-3; V gene: TRBV28; CDR3 DNA: TGTGCCAGCAGTTTACTAGCGGGATTTTCTTTGGGTACGCAGTATTTT; CDR3 protein: CASSLLAGFSLGTQYF
D gene: -; clone size: -; J gene: TRBJ1-2; V gene: TRBV2; CDR3 DNA: TGTGCCAGCAGTGAATTAAGAGCTAGGGGGAACTATGGCTACACCTTC; CDR3 protein: CASSELRARGNYGYTF
D gene: -; clone size: -; J gene: TRBJ1-1; V gene: TRBV28; CDR3 DNA: TGTGCCAGCAGTCCACAGGGTATTAGGTTAAAGGGTGAAGCTTTCTTT; CDR3 protein: CASSPQGIRLKGEAFF
D gene: TRBD1; clone size: -; J gene: TRBJ1-2; V gene: TRBV5-4; CDR3 DNA: TGTGCCAGCAGCGGAAGCTCGTATGACAGGGGTGGCTACACCTTC; CDR3 protein: CASSGSSYDRGGYTF
D gene: -; clone size: -; J gene: TRBJ1-2; V gene: TRBV18; CDR3 DNA: TGTGCCAGCTCACTACGCGGGGAGGACGACTATGGCTACACCTTC; CDR3 protein: CASSLRGEDDYGYTF
D gene: -; clone size: -; J gene: TRBJ1-1; V gene: TRBV28; CDR3 DNA: TGTGCCAGCCTCGGGGGGGCTAAAACTGAAGCTTTCTTT; CDR3 protein: CASLGGAKTEAFF
D gene: -; clone size: -; J gene: TRBJ2-7; V gene: TRBV28; CDR3 DNA: TGTGCCAGTGCAGGGGCAAGAGGCAGGACCGACTACGAGCAGTACTTC; CDR3 protein: CASAGARGRTDYEQYF
D gene: TRBD2; clone size: -; J gene: TRBJ2-1; V gene: TRBV5-4; CDR3 DNA: TGTGCCAGCAGCTTAGCGGGGACTAGCGGCCCAGGCAGGCAGTTCTTC; CDR3 protein: CASSLAGTSGPGRQFF
D gene: -; clone size: once; J gene: TRBJ2-6; V gene: TRBV5-6; CDR3 DNA: TGTGCCAGCAGCTTGGGACACTTCTCTGGGGCCAACGTCCTGACTTTC; CDR3 protein: CASSLGHFSGANVLTF
D gene: -; clone size: once; J gene: TRBJ2-6; V gene: TRBV2; CDR3 DNA: TGTGCCAGCAGGATCTCTAGCGGGGCCAACGTCCTGACTTTC; CDR3 protein: CASRISSGANVLTF
D gene: TRBD2; clone size: -; J gene: TRBJ2-2; V gene: TRBV30; CDR3 DNA: TGTGCCTGGGCTGGGCTAGCGGGAGCCGGGGAGCTGTTTTTT; CDR3 protein: CAWAGLAGAGELFF
D gene: -; clone size: -; J gene: TRBJ1-1; V gene: TRBV5-1; CDR3 DNA: TGCGCCAGCAGCTTGGAGATCAGGGGTTGGAACACTGAAGCTTTCTTT; CDR3 protein: CASSLEIRGWNTEAFF
D gene: -; clone size: -; J gene: TRBJ2-2; V gene: TRBV15; CDR3 DNA: TGTGCCACCAGCAGAATCGGACAGCTCACCGGGGAGCTGTTTTTT; CDR3 protein: CATSRIGQLTGELFF
D gene: TRBD2; clone size: -; J gene: TRBJ2-1; V gene: TRBV27; CDR3 DNA: TGTGCCAGCAGTCTAAAGACTAGCGGGAGTATTGATGAGCAGTTCTTC; CDR3 protein: CASSLKTSGSIDEQFF
D gene: TRBD1; clone size: -; J gene: TRBJ2-5; V gene: TRBV27; CDR3 DNA: TGTGCCAGCATCAGTCCTACAGGGGAAGAGACCCAGTACTTC; CDR3 protein: CASISPTGEETQYF
D gene: -; clone size: -; J gene: TRBJ1-1; V gene: TRBV29-1; CDR3 DNA: TGCAGCGGCCGACACTCGGGGGGCAGCACTGAAGCTTTCTTT; CDR3 protein: CSGRHSGGSTEAFF
D gene: TRBD1; clone size: -; J gene: TRBJ1-1; V gene: TRBV2; CDR3 DNA: TGTGCCAGCAGCGCGGGACAGGGGGACACTGAAGCTTTCTTT; CDR3 protein: CASSAGQGDTEAFF
D gene: TRBD2; clone size: once; J gene: TRBJ2-1; V gene: TRBV5-6; CDR3 DNA: TGTGCCAGCAGCGTCTCGACTAGCGCATTTCGCGCCTACAATGAGCAGTTCTTC; CDR3 protein: CASSVSTSAFRAYNEQFF
D gene: -; clone size: once; J gene: TRBJ1-2; V gene: TRBV15; CDR3 DNA: TGTGCCACCAGCAGTTTCCTCCGACAGTATGGCTACACCTTC; CDR3 protein: CATSSFLRQYGYTF
D gene: -; clone size: -; J gene: TRBJ2-7; V gene: TRBV4-2; CDR3 DNA: TGTGCCAGCAGCCAAGATTCCTTGGGGGGATCCTACGAGCAGTACTTC; CDR3 protein: CASSQDSLGGSYEQYF
D gene: -; clone size: -; J gene: TRBJ2-7; V gene: TRBV6-1; CDR3 DNA: TGTGCCAGCAGTGATCTAATAGAGCAGTACTTC; CDR3 protein: CASSDLIEQYF
D gene: -; clone size: -; J gene: TRBJ2-5; V gene: TRBV19; CDR3 DNA: TGTGCCAGTAGTATTCGAGGGAGTGGGGAGACCCAGTACTTC; CDR3 protein: CASSIRGSGETQYF
D gene: -; clone size: -; J gene: TRBJ2-7; V gene: TRBV7-9; CDR3 DNA: TGTGCCAGCAGCCGTCTCCTATCCTACGAGCAGTACTTC; CDR3 protein: CASSRLLSYEQYF
D gene: -; clone size: -; J gene: TRBJ2-5; V gene: TRBV18; CDR3 DNA: TGTGCCAGCTCACTTAAGACAGAAGAGACCCAGTACTTC; CDR3 protein: CASSLKTEETQYF
D gene: -; clone size: -; J gene: TRBJ2-2; V gene: TRBV5-6; CDR3 DNA: TGTGCCAGCAGCCCCGGACAGACCGGGGAGCTGTTTTTT; CDR3 protein: CASSPGQTGELFF
D gene: TRBD2; clone size: -; J gene: TRBJ2-1; V gene: TRBV27; CDR3 DNA: TGTGCCAGCAGTCTTAGCGGGGGCTTCTACAATGAGCAGTTCTTC; CDR3 protein: CASSLSGGFYNEQFF
D gene: -; clone size: -; J gene: TRBJ1-5; V gene: TRBV13; CDR3 DNA: TGTGCCAGCAGCTTAGGTAGTAGCAATCAGCCCCAGCATTTT; CDR3 protein: CASSLGSSNQPQHF
D gene: -; clone size: few; J gene: TRBJ2-1; V gene: TRBV1; CDR3 DNA: TGCACCAGCAGCCAAGAGAGGGATGAGCAGTTCTTC; CDR3 protein: CTSSQERDEQFF